This record looks at one TCR beta chain sequence and its context. This clonotype has at least ten counts. Its antigen is unknown. The sample holds no much larger clone one base away, and base qualities are not on file. The data originate from a study of T cell repertoires in cytomegalovirus infection (dated by TCRdb to between 2018 and 2021). Concerning the study at large: Because public TCR beta signatures pointed to carriage of CMV infection together with the matching HLA type, the HLA type of each donor mattered for the analysis. Findings and caveats that apply to the study as a whole: In both this cohort and an independent roughly 330-donor cohort, the cumulative frequency of public TCR beta family members distinguished carriers of CMV infection plus the relevant HLA type. The ex vivo response was dominated by HLA-C-restricted CMV-specific TCR beta clonotypes, which also provided the single most frequent clonotype in two of eight donors.

The listed sequencing device is Illumina HiSeq 1500. TCRdb trimmed public reads at Q25 via fastp, called clones via MiXCR and kept in-frame beta chains. Rows merge per CDR3 protein into single entries with the most common DNA and genes. This sample lists 70,000 to 75,000 distinct CDR3 sequences; about 4% were detected once. The top ten clones comprise 20% to 25% of the sample. CDR1 and CDR2 are read off the germline V gene as SGHTA and FQGNSA. Measured from the cysteine to the phenylalanine, the CDR3 is 15 residues long. The retained sequence is limited to the CDR3, 45 bases, with the frame set at the first base. Trimming leaves V shorter by 5 bases and J shorter by 6 bases, with the junction holding 6 bases beyond the gene matches.

Sequenced: PBMCs. The receptor's source is a human donor in good health (CMV status not recorded). Some clones in this sample may be carry-over from other donors' samples. This chain is built from TRBV7-2 and TRBJ2-2, and 10 bases in between align with TRBD2. The CDR3 corresponds to CASSPRLAGAGELFF. The nucleotides are TGTGCCAGCAGCCCGCGCCTAGCGGGGGCCGGGGAGCTGTTTTTT.